Each of the 28 T cell receptor beta chains below was sequenced from the same sample in a study of T-cell reconstitution after alpha-beta-depleted transplantation in children. The TCRbeta library was prepared with unique molecular identifiers. MiXCR, run by TCRdb on the PCR reads, gives a single entry per CDR3 protein. The sample includes about 400,000 distinct CDR3 sequences, roughly 22% seen only once; the top ten take less than 4.5%. The specimen comprised PBMCs from the stem cell graft donor, sampled from the stem cell graft. Source of these receptors: a human donor who donated a stem cell graft to a child with acute myeloid leukemia.

The chain recombines TRBV5-6 with TRBJ2-7; 9 positions agree with TRBD2. This CDR3 is 15 amino acids long. Germline V gene lookup returns CDR1 SGHDT and CDR2 YYEEEE. V was pared by 1 base and J by 5 bases, with 7 bases of the junction left unmatched. Here the CDR3 reads CASSLWVAGEHEQYF. The CDR3 DNA reads as TGTGCCAGCAGCTTGTGGGTAGCGGGAGAGCACGAGCAGTACTTC.

The genes are TRBV12-3 or TRBV12-4 and TRBJ2-1, with D perhaps matching TRBD2 (6 bases). V was shortened by 1 base and J by 4 bases, with 11 bases between the two germline ends. The CDR3 totals 15 residues. The CDR3 reads CASSLERAVYNEQFF. DNA for the CDR3: TGTGCCAGCAGTTTAGAGCGGGCGGTTTACAATGAGCAGTTCTTC.

V is TRBV4-3 and J is TRBJ2-1; 8 positions agree with TRBD2. CDR1 LGHNA and CDR2 YSLEER come from the germline V gene. The CDR3 totals 15 residues. The V gene end was trimmed by 10 bases and the J gene end by 3 bases; junction bases not matched to a gene: 11. This CDR3 reads CATPPVGTSYNEQFF. CDR3 sequence (DNA): TGCGCCACCCCCCCAGTCGGGACTAGCTACAATGAGCAGTTCTTC.

The chain employs TRBV6-1 and TRBJ2-3; a possible D gene is TRBD2 (6 bases). V shed 5 bases and J shed 0 bases, with 15 bases lying between them. The germline V gene encodes CDR1 MNHNS and CDR2 SASEGT. The CDR3 is made up of 16 amino acids. The CDR3 bases are TGTGCCAGCAGTCCCGCAAGGGGACTCAGCACAGATACGCAGTATTTT. Protein: CASSPARGLSTDTQYF.

This clonotype showed up many times. The V gene is TRBV4-2, the J gene TRBJ1-1; D gene unclear. V shed 3 bases and J shed 0 bases, with 8 bases lying between them. Germline lookup yields CDR1 LGHNA and CDR2 YNFKEQ. The CDR3 contains 14 residues. CDR3 bases: TGTGCCAGCAGCCAGGGCAGGCTGAACACTGAAGCTTTCTTT. Residues: CASSQGRLNTEAFF.

This chain connects TRBV20-1 to TRBJ2-7; 9 nucleotides line up with TRBD2. CDR3 size: 17 residues. Germline CDR1 DFQATT, CDR2 SNEGSKA (reference sequence). V gave up 0 bases and J gave up 0 bases; unmatched junction bases: 9. CDR3 nucleotide sequence: TGCAGTGCTAGAGATCTCTTCGGCGGGGGGGCCTCCTACGAGCAGTACTTC. The encoded protein is CSARDLFGGGASYEQYF.

This chain uses TRBV20-1 with TRBJ2-1; D not resolved. Deletions cut 6 bases from V and 4 bases from J, with 22 bases between. This CDR3 spans 16 amino acids. Germline CDR1 DFQATT, CDR2 SNEGSKA (reference sequence). CDR3 sequence reads: CSARTPPRVGYNEQFF. CDR3 DNA: TGCAGTGCCCGGACCCCCCCCCGGGTGGGTTACAATGAGCAGTTCTTC.

The V gene is TRBV3-1, the J gene TRBJ2-1; D not resolved. The V and J ends lost 1 base and 10 bases respectively, with 23 bases between them. CDR3 size: 17 residues. Per the germline V gene, CDR1 is LGHDT and CDR2 is YNNKEL (reference sequence). The chain's CDR3 is CASSQGLSRLTKEEQFF. In DNA form, the CDR3 reads TGTGCCAGCAGCCAAGGGTTAAGCAGACTCACTAAGGAGGAGCAGTTCTTC.

The V gene is TRBV7-8, the J gene TRBJ2-7; D is unclear. The CDR3 is 14 residues long. The ends were cut back, 3 bases at V and 2 bases at J, with 11 bases in the middle. The germline CDR1 and CDR2 sequences are SGHVS and FQNEAQ. The CDR3 nucleotides are TGTGCCAGCAGCTTTTCGGGTTCAACCTACGAGCAGTACTTC. This sequence encodes CASSFSGSTYEQYF.

The chain uses TRBV21-1 and TRBJ2-1; TRBD1, the D gene given by the table, was not confirmed from the DNA. TRBV21-1 is described as a pseudogene. CDR3 length equals 15 residues. CDR3 DNA: TGTGCCAGCAGCAACGGGACAGGGGTGGGGGATGAGCAGTTCTTC. Its protein product is CASSNGTGVGDEQFF.

The rearrangement uses TRBV20-1 and TRBJ2-7, with unresolved D. Trimming stripped 6 bases from V and 7 bases from J, with 31 bases between. The CDR3 has 17 amino acids. Germline CDR1 reads DFQATT; CDR2 reads SNEGSKA (reference sequence). In nucleotides, the CDR3 is TGCAGTGCCGTTAAAGCCACCCCAACGGGTCCCATGGGGGAGCAGTACTTC. It translates to CSAVKATPTGPMGEQYF.

The V gene is TRBV25-1, the J gene TRBJ2-1, with 7 bases that match TRBD1. Losses at the gene ends were 8 bases for V and 2 bases for J; bases not matched to a gene: 12. This CDR3 region has 16 residues. Germline CDR1 is MGHDK and CDR2 is SYGVNS. CDR3 nucleotide sequence: TGTGCCAGCCGCTCCGGGACAGCATCGCCCTACAATGAGCAGTTCTTC. Protein sequence: CASRSGTASPYNEQFF. The full variable domain, its missing parts supplied by reference TRBV25-1 and TRBJ2-1, is EADIYQTPRYLVIGTGKKITLECSQTMGHDKMYWYQQDPGMELHLIHYSYGVNSTEKGDLSSESTVSRIRTEHFPLTLESARPSHTSQYLCASRSGTASPYNEQFFGPGTRLTVL.

Many counts were recorded for this clonotype. This chain joins TRBV29-1 and TRBJ2-1; TRBD2 aligns across 12 bases. Germline CDR1 is SQVTM and CDR2 is ANQGSEA. V shed 4 bases and J 8 bases; nucleotides not matched to a gene: 3. The CDR3 consists of 13 residues. This chain's CDR3 is CSVGTSGNYEQFF. The CDR3, as DNA: TGCAGCGTTGGGACTAGCGGGAACTATGAGCAGTTCTTC.

This clonotype was seen only a few times. The chain recombines TRBV20-1 with TRBJ2-7; 9 bases agree with TRBD2. CDR3 length equals 16 residues. V shed 3 bases, J shed 3 bases, and the junction held 12 bases outside the gene matches. Germline assignment: CDR1 DFQATT and CDR2 SNEGSKA (reference sequence). The CDR3 sequence: CSASPRTSVWDYEQYF. CDR3 coding DNA: TGCAGTGCTAGCCCTAGGACTAGCGTGTGGGACTACGAGCAGTACTTC.

This clonotype has ten or more counts. This chain links TRBV12-3 or TRBV12-4 with TRBJ1-3; 7 bases match TRBD1. CDR3 length: 11 residues. V was pared by 6 bases and J by 9 bases, with 2 bases of the junction left unmatched. The CDR3 is CASSSGGTIYF. CDR3 sequence (DNA): TGTGCCAGCAGCTCAGGGGGCACCATATATTTT.

This clonotype was found many times. The rearrangement links TRBV25-1 to TRBJ2-5; 11 nucleotides match TRBD2. Germline-derived CDR1 and CDR2 are MGHDK and SYGVNS. The CDR3 covers 17 residues. The V and J ends lost 6 bases and 4 bases, in that order; junction bases with no gene match: 13. In nucleotides, the CDR3 is TGTGCCAGCAGGACTAGCGGGAACGAAGTGAGGGGAGAGACCCAGTACTTC. Its translation is CASRTSGNEVRGETQYF.

This clonotype appeared a few times. This chain connects TRBV20-1 to TRBJ2-7, with 10 positions matching TRBD2. Germline V gene lookup returns CDR1 DFQATT and CDR2 SNEGSKA (reference sequence). The CDR3 has 18 amino acids. V lost 0 bases, J lost 5 bases, and 16 bases stayed unmatched. CDR3 region: CSARDQSGRALTIDEQYF. The DNA of the CDR3 is TGCAGTGCTAGAGATCAAAGCGGGAGGGCCTTAACCATTGACGAGCAGTACTTC.

The table lists this clonotype with a few counts. CDR3 sequence (DNA): TGCAGTGCTACCCGGGCTACTAATTCACCCCTCCACTTT. It specifies CSATRATNSPLHF. V usage is TRBV20-1 and J usage is TRBJ1-6; D is ambiguous. The CDR3 sequence is 13 residues long. Trimming took 4 bases from V and 6 from J, leaving 10 bases between them. Germline V CDR1 and CDR2: DFQATT, SNEGSKA (reference sequence).

The chain recombines TRBV29-1 with TRBJ1-1, with D uncertain. The CDR3 has 12 residues. Looked up from germline, CDR1 is SQVTM and CDR2 is ANQGSEA. The germline V and J ends were trimmed by 4 bases and 4 bases, with 10 bases remaining between them. The CDR3: CSVGADGTEAFF. Here the CDR3 DNA reads TGCAGCGTTGGGGCCGACGGCACTGAAGCTTTCTTT.

This clonotype was seen only a few times. The rearrangement joins TRBV15 to TRBJ2-1; D is uncertain. Germline-derived CDR1 and CDR2 are LNHNV and YYDKDF (reference sequence). The CDR3 is 14 residues long. V lost 0 bases and J lost 6, with 9 bases in between. This CDR3 reads CATSRDRARNEQFF. The CDR3 nucleotides read TGTGCCACCAGCAGAGACCGGGCCCGCAATGAGCAGTTCTTC.

V and J are TRBV20-1 and TRBJ2-4; D is possibly TRBD2 (7 bases). Germline loops: CDR1 DFQATT, CDR2 SNEGSKA (reference sequence). This CDR3 is built from 15 residues. The ends were cut back, 5 bases at V and 2 bases at J, with 16 bases in the middle. This CDR3 is CSAGPLGGPKNIQYF. CDR3 bases: TGCAGTGCTGGTCCCTTGGGGGGGCCCAAAAACATTCAGTACTTC.

This clonotype was seen a few times. J is TRBJ2-3 and V is TRBV20-1, with D possibly being TRBD1 (6 bases). The V end lost 3 bases, the J end lost 7 bases, and 11 bases lay between the germline ends. CDR1 DFQATT and CDR2 SNEGSKA come from the germline V gene (reference sequence). This CDR3 is built from 12 residues. DNA of the CDR3: TGCAGTGCTAGGTACAGGGACAATACGCAGTATTTT. Protein: CSARYRDNTQYF.

This clonotype was counted ten times or more. The chain employs TRBV7-2 and TRBJ2-3; no definite D call. The CDR3 spans 14 residues. Trimming took off 5 bases at V and 2 bases at J, with 11 bases between the two ends. Germline V gene sequence: CDR1 SGHTA, CDR2 FQGNSA. The CDR3 sequence is CASSRRPNTDTQYF. As DNA, the CDR3 is TGTGCCAGCAGCCGACGGCCGAACACAGATACGCAGTATTTT. Combining the CDR3 with reference TRBV7-2 and TRBJ2-3 gives the whole variable domain GAGVSQSPSNKVTEKGKDVELRCDPISGHTALYWYRQSLGQGLEFLIYFQGNSAPDKSGLPSDRFSAERTGGSVSTLTIQRTQQEDSAVYLCASSRRPNTDTQYFGPGTRLTVL.

This clonotype showed up many times. This chain links TRBV9 with TRBJ2-5; TRBD2 matches at 8 bases. Per the germline V gene, CDR1 is SGDLS and CDR2 is YYNGEE. This CDR3 has 14 residues. V lost 2 bases, J lost 4 bases, and 4 bases stayed unmatched. The CDR3 here is CASSVGTRGETQYF. In nucleotides, the CDR3 is TGTGCCAGCAGCGTTGGGACTAGAGGAGAGACCCAGTACTTC.

This clonotype was counted only a few times. The CDR3 coding sequence is TGTGCCAGCAGTTTTGCGGGGTTGGGCCAAGAGACCCAGTACTTC. Translated: CASSFAGLGQETQYF. The rearrangement links TRBV12-3 or TRBV12-4 to TRBJ2-5; TRBD2 is a possible D gene (6 bases). V lost 3 bases to trimming and J lost 1 base, with 12 bases between them. The CDR3 length is 15 residues.

This chain joins TRBV27 and TRBJ1-5; 7 bases map to TRBD1. V was pared by 0 bases and J by 3 bases, with 5 bases of the junction left unmatched. Germline V lookup: CDR1 MNHEY, CDR2 SMNVEV (reference sequence). The CDR3 has 16 residues. CDR3 DNA sequence: TGTGCCAGCAGTTTATCGTGGGACAGCTACAATCAGCCCCAGCATTTT. Protein sequence: CASSLSWDSYNQPQHF.

This clonotype was seen a handful of times. CDR3 sequence (DNA): TGTGCCAGCAGTTTAAGTCCGGGGAGGGGTGAGCAGTTCTTC. Its protein is CASSLSPGRGEQFF. The chain carries TRBV12-3 or TRBV12-4 and TRBJ2-1; TRBD2 aligns across 7 bases. The CDR3 has 14 residues. Trimming took 2 bases from V and 9 from J; bases not matched to a gene: 7.

This clonotype was picked up many times. This chain connects TRBV20-1 to TRBJ2-1, with 10 bases fitting TRBD2. Germline V gives CDR1 DFQATT, CDR2 SNEGSKA (reference sequence). CDR3 length equals 15 residues. The trim removed 0 bases at V and 4 bases at J, leaving 3 bases unmatched. CDR3 sequence: CSARDRTSGYNEQFF. The CDR3 nucleotides read TGCAGTGCTAGAGACCGGACTAGCGGTTACAATGAGCAGTTCTTC.